Listed here are 8 T cell receptor beta chains from one sample, sequenced in a study of cytomegalovirus exposure and HLA in healthy donors. The PCR made use of 60 Vbeta and 13 Jbeta primers. Only in-frame clones appear in the TCRdb table, and some are missing; sequencing was by immunoSEQ multiplex PCR. In total, the table holds about 110,000 clones. Sample: PBMCs. These receptors were collected from a man aged 25 to 45 in good health and CMV-seronegative.

The chain carries TRBV10-3 and TRBJ2-7, with 8 nucleotides matching TRBD1. Germline-derived CDR1 and CDR2 are ENHRY and SYGVKD. The CDR3 is made up of 15 amino acids. V dropped 0 bases and J dropped 5; count of bases not matched to a gene: 6. This CDR3 reads CAISESLRTGNEQYF. The CDR3 nucleotides read TGTGCCATCAGTGAGTCGTTACGGACAGGGAACGAGCAGTACTTC.

V and J are TRBV4-3 and TRBJ1-1, with 7 nucleotides matching TRBD1. This CDR3 has 14 residues. The germline V gene encodes CDR1 LGHNA and CDR2 YSLEER. Trimming took 3 bases from V and 2 from J; bases not matched to a gene: 3. The CDR3 DNA follows: TGCGCCAGCAGCCACGGGACAGCAAACACTGAAGCTTTCTTT. Its translation: CASSHGTANTEAFF.

The chain employs TRBV10-1 and TRBJ2-1, with 13 bases aligning to TRBD2. Per the germline V gene, CDR1 is WNHNN and CDR2 is SYGVQD (reference sequence). CDR3 length equals 16 residues. V lost 0 bases to trimming and J lost 7 bases; unmatched junction nucleotides: 3. CDR3 sequence reads: CASSESGTSGENEQFF. The CDR3 coding sequence is TGCGCCAGCAGTGAGTCGGGGACTAGCGGGGAGAATGAGCAGTTCTTC.

The CDR3 here is CASSLEEGLGVGETQYF. CDR3 DNA sequence: TGTGCCAGCAGCTTGGAAGAGGGACTAGGTGTAGGCGAGACCCAGTACTTC. This rearrangement joins TRBV5-6 to TRBJ2-5; 8 bases are a match to TRBD2. The ends lost 0 bases at V and 5 bases at J; junction bases unmatched: 12. The germline CDR1 and CDR2 sequences are SGHDT and YYEEEE. The CDR3 covers 17 residues.

V usage is TRBV18 and J usage is TRBJ2-7; TRBD2 agrees at 9 bases. CDR1 is KGHSH and CDR2 is LQKENI in the germline V gene. CDR3 length equals 15 residues. V shed 3 bases, J shed 5 bases, and the junction held 8 bases outside the gene matches. The CDR3 region has the DNA TGTGCCAGCTCACCCGCAGCGGGGGGCCGGGACGAGCAGTACTTC. Protein: CASSPAAGGRDEQYF. The whole variable domain, remainder taken from reference TRBV18 and TRBJ2-7, is NAGVMQNPRHLVRRRGQEARLRCSPMKGHSHVYWYRQLPEEGLKFMVYLQKENIIDESGMPKERFSAEFPKEGPSILRIQQVVRGDSAAYFCASSPAAGGRDEQYFGPGTRLTVT.

V usage is TRBV19 and J usage is TRBJ1-2; D gene ambiguous. The germline CDR1 and CDR2 sequences are LNHDA and SQIVND (reference sequence). This CDR3 region has 13 residues. V lost 0 bases and J 4 bases, leaving 6 bases between the germline ends. CDR3 residues: CASSIETAYGYTF. In DNA, the CDR3 is TGTGCCAGTAGTATAGAAACAGCCTATGGCTACACCTTC.

The rearrangement uses TRBV5-1 and TRBJ2-1; 12 nucleotides line up with TRBD2. Trimming cost V 3 bases and J 0 bases; bases outside gene matches: 1. Germline loops: CDR1 SGHRS, CDR2 YFSETQ. CDR3 length equals 16 residues. The DNA of the CDR3 is TGCGCCAGCAGCTGGGGACTAGCGGGCTCCTACAATGAGCAGTTCTTC. Encoded protein: CASSWGLAGSYNEQFF.

The chain recombines TRBV11-1 with TRBJ2-3; 7 nucleotides match TRBD1. The CDR3 extends over 14 amino acids. Trimming cost V 1 base and J 4 bases; bases outside gene matches: 2. CDR1 is SGHAT, CDR2 FQDESV, per germline (reference sequence). CDR3 nucleotides: TGTGCCAGCAGCTTAGGACAGGGTCCAGATACGCAGTATTTT. It encodes CASSLGQGPDTQYF.